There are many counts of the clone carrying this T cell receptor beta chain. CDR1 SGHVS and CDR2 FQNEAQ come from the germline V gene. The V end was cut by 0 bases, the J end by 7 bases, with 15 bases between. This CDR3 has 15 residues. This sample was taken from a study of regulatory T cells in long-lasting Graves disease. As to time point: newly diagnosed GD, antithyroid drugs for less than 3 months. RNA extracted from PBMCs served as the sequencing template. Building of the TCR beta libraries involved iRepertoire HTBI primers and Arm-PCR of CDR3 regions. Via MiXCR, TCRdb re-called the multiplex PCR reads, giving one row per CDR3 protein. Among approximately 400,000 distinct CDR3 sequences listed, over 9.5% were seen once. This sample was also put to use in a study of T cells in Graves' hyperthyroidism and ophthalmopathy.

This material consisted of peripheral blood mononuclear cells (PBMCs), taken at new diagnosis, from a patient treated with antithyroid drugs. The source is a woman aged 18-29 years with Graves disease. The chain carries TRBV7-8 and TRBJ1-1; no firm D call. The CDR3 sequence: CASSLAALAAHEAFF. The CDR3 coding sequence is TGTGCCAGCAGCTTAGCGGCTTTGGCAGCCCATGAAGCTTTCTTT.